These 8 T cell receptor beta chains came from one sample sequenced in a study of cytomegalovirus exposure and HLA in healthy donors. This PCR relied on a set of 60 Vbeta primers and 13 Jbeta primers. Sequencing used immunoSEQ multiplex PCR; TCRdb keeps in-frame clones, though not all of them. The table lists about 190,000 clones, around 79% of them singletons. Source material: PBMCs. These receptors were taken from a woman aged 18-35 years in good health and CMV-seronegative.

This rearrangement joins TRBV5-4 to TRBJ2-1, with D unclear. V was clipped by 5 bases and J by 5 bases, with 5 bases between them. Germline CDR1 SGHNT, CDR2 YYREEE (reference sequence). This CDR3 has 11 residues. CDR3 amino acids: CASSTNNEQFF. CDR3 bases: TGTGCCAGCAGTACAAACAATGAGCAGTTCTTC.

The chain joins TRBV5-1 to TRBJ1-3; D is unclear. The germline V gene has CDR1 SGHRS and CDR2 YFSETQ. V was trimmed by 4 bases and J by 0 bases, leaving 8 bases between them. The CDR3 contains 14 residues. The CDR3: CASSPFGSGNTIYF. The CDR3 coding sequence is TGCGCCAGCAGCCCCTTCGGCTCTGGAAACACCATATATTTT.

This clone has only a few counts. The genes are TRBV19 and TRBJ1-1, with TRBD1 as a possible D gene (5 bases). Germline CDR1 and CDR2: LNHDA and SQIVND (reference sequence). The V end was cut by 6 bases, the J end by 8 bases, with 10 bases between. The CDR3 covers 11 residues. This chain's CDR3 is CASSLDREAFF. DNA for the CDR3: TGTGCCAGTAGCCTCGACAGAGAAGCTTTCTTT.

This clone has a handful of counts. The V gene is TRBV7-6, the J gene TRBJ1-2, with TRBD1 as a possible D gene (5 bases). CDR1 and CDR2 (germline): SGHVS, FNYEAQ. The CDR3 covers 15 residues. Trimming took 3 bases from V and 2 from J, leaving 13 bases between them. Here the CDR3 DNA reads TGTGCCAGCAGCTTGGGGGAGGGATCCAACTATGGCTACACCTTC. Translating gives CASSLGEGSNYGYTF.

This clone was recorded once. The chain recombines TRBV28 with TRBJ1-2; 9 bases are a match to TRBD1. Germline values: CDR1 MDHEN, CDR2 SYDVKM. This CDR3 comprises 15 residues. Trimming took 4 bases from V and 8 from J; bases not matched to a gene: 11. CDR3 region: CASSSVGQGPWGYTF. DNA for the CDR3: TGTGCCAGCAGTTCCGTCGGACAGGGGCCTTGGGGCTACACCTTC.

CDR3 sequence: CASITGTYNSPLHF. CDR3 coding DNA: TGTGCCAGCATAACAGGGACCTATAATTCACCCCTCCACTTT. The chain recombines TRBV6-1 with TRBJ1-6; D is possibly TRBD1 (6 bases). CDR3 length equals 14 residues. From germline, CDR1 is MNHNS and CDR2 SASEGT. V gave up 7 bases and J gave up 2 bases, with 9 bases separating them.

V usage is TRBV19 and J usage is TRBJ1-1; D is unresolved. The ends were cut back, 8 bases at V and 3 bases at J, with 13 bases in the middle. The germline V gene has CDR1 LNHDA and CDR2 SQIVND (reference sequence). The CDR3 is made up of 13 amino acids. In nucleotides, the CDR3 is TGTGCCAGTTCGCGGGGAGTTTACACTGAAGCTTTCTTT. It yields the protein CASSRGVYTEAFF.

CDR3 DNA sequence: TGTGCCAGCAGTGCAACTAGCGGGACGGTCTCCTACGAGCAGTACTTC. It specifies CASSATSGTVSYEQYF. V is TRBV28 and J is TRBJ2-7; 10 bases line up with TRBD2. Germline assignment: CDR1 MDHEN and CDR2 SYDVKM. The V gene end was trimmed by 5 bases and the J gene end by 0 bases; junction bases not matched to a gene: 7. This CDR3 has 16 residues.